The 8 T cell receptor beta chains reported below all come from one sample, sequenced in a study of radiotherapy plus CTLA-4 blockade in lung cancer. The method was immunoSEQ multiplex PCR; TCRdb's version includes in-frame clones alone and lacks a portion of them. Of some 60,000 clones listed, roughly three quarters were seen once; the top ten hold 2.9%. The sample in question was peripheral blood, obtained from a patient treated with radiotherapy plus ipilimumab. These receptors originate from a human donor with non-small cell lung cancer who had a complete response to radiotherapy plus ipilimumab.

The rearrangement links TRBV6-6 to TRBJ1-1; tentatively, D is TRBD1 (6 bases). Germline V CDR1 and CDR2: MNHNY, SVGAGI (reference sequence). Trimming cost V 4 bases and J 0 bases, with 9 bases left between them. The CDR3 is 14 residues long. Here the CDR3 DNA reads TGTGCCAGCAGTTCATACAGGGTGAACACTGAAGCTTTCTTT. This codes for CASSSYRVNTEAFF.

V is TRBV6-6 and J is TRBJ1-5; weak D call: TRBD1 (5 bases). There are 16 residues in the CDR3. Trimming removed 4 bases from V and 3 bases from J, with 16 bases in between. The germline gives CDR1 MNHNY, CDR2 SVGAGI (reference sequence). Here the CDR3 reads CASSSRDGQANQPQHF. The CDR3 DNA reads as TGTGCCAGCAGTTCCAGAGACGGACAAGCCAATCAGCCCCAGCATTTT.

V and J are TRBV30 and TRBJ1-6, with D unclear. The CDR3 sequence is 17 residues long. The germline V gene has CDR1 GTSNPN and CDR2 SVGIG (reference sequence). The ends were cut back, 2 bases at V and 1 base at J, with 15 bases in the middle. CDR3 sequence: CAWSPTPWRSYNSPLHF. CDR3 in DNA: TGTGCCTGGAGTCCAACACCCTGGAGGTCCTATAATTCACCCCTCCACTTT.

This chain joins TRBV7-8 and TRBJ1-2; TRBD1 aligns across 12 bases. Germline V lookup: CDR1 SGHVS, CDR2 FQNEAQ. The CDR3 covers 17 residues. With V trimmed by 1 base and J by 8 bases, 11 bases remained unmatched. This chain's CDR3 is CASSLEVVGQGAGGYTF. Here the CDR3 DNA reads TGTGCCAGCAGCTTAGAGGTGGTGGGACAGGGGGCAGGGGGCTACACCTTC.

The CDR3 loop reads CASSRWDREAFF. CDR3 sequence (DNA): TGTGCCAGCAGCCGTTGGGACAGAGAAGCTTTCTTT. V usage is TRBV7-2 and J usage is TRBJ1-1; TRBD1 agrees at 7 bases. V trimming: 5 bases; J trimming: 8 bases; junction bases outside the gene matches: 5. The CDR3 runs to 12 residues. Per the germline V gene, CDR1 is SGHTA and CDR2 is FQGNSA.

The CDR3 DNA reads TGCGCCAGCAGTGCCGTCAGGGTGAACACTGAAGCTTTCTTT. It encodes CASSAVRVNTEAFF. J is TRBJ1-1 and V is TRBV10-2, with D possibly matching TRBD1 (5 bases). Trimming pared 4 bases from V and 0 bases from J, leaving 9 bases between. Germline lookup yields CDR1 WSHSY and CDR2 SAAADI. The CDR3 has 14 residues.

The J gene is TRBJ1-2, the V gene TRBV5-4; a possible D gene is TRBD1 (5 bases). CDR3 length: 15 residues. Germline CDR1 is SGHNT and CDR2 is YYREEE (reference sequence). V shed 4 bases and J shed 5 bases, with 18 bases lying between them. The CDR3 here is CASSLTRLRVYGYTF. The CDR3 DNA is TGTGCCAGCAGCCTTACAAGACTCAGGGTGTATGGCTACACCTTC. Complete variable domain (other parts from reference TRBV5-4 and TRBJ1-2): ETGVTQSPTHLIKTRGQQVTLRCSSQSGHNTVSWYQQALGQGPQFIFQYYREEENGRGNFPPRFSGLQFPNYSSELNVNALELDDSALYLCASSLTRLRVYGYTFGSGTRLTVV.

This chain links TRBV10-3 with TRBJ2-1, with 10 bases aligning to TRBD2. The CDR3 contains 17 residues. Germline trimming cut 6 bases from V and 0 bases from J; bases unmatched to any gene: 8. From germline, CDR1 is ENHRY and CDR2 SYGVKD. DNA for the CDR3: TGTGCCATCAGGGTTCTAGCGGGAGAAGGCTCCTACAATGAGCAGTTCTTC. The encoded protein is CAIRVLAGEGSYNEQFF.